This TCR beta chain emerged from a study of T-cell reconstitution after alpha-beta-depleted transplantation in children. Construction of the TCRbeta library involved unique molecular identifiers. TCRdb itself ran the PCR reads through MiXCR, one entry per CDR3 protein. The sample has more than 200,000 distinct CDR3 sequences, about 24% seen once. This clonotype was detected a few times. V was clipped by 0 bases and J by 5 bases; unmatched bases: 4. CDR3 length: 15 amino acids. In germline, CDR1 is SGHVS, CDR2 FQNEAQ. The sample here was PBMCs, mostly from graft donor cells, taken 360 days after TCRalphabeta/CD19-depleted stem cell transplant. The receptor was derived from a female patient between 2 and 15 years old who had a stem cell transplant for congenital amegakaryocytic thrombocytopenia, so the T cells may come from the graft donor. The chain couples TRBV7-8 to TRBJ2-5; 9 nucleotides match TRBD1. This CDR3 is CASSLAGQGVETQYF. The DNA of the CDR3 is TGTGCCAGCAGCTTAGCGGGACAGGGCGTTGAGACCCAGTACTTC.